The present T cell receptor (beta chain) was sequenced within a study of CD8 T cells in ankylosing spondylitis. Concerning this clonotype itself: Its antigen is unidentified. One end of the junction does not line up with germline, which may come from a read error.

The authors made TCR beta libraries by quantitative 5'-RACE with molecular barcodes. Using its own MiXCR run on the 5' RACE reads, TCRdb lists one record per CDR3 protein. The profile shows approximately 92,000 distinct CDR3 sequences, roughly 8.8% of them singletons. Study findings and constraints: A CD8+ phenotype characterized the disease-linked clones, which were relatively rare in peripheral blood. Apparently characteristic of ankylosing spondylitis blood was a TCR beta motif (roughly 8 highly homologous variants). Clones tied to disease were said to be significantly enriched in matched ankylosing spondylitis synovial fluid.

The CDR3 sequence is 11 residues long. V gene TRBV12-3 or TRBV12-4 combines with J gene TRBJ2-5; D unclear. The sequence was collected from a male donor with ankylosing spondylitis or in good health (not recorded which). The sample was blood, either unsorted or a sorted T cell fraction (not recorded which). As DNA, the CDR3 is TGTACCAGCAGTTTAGGGGAGACCCAGTACTTC. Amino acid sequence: CTSSLGETQYF.